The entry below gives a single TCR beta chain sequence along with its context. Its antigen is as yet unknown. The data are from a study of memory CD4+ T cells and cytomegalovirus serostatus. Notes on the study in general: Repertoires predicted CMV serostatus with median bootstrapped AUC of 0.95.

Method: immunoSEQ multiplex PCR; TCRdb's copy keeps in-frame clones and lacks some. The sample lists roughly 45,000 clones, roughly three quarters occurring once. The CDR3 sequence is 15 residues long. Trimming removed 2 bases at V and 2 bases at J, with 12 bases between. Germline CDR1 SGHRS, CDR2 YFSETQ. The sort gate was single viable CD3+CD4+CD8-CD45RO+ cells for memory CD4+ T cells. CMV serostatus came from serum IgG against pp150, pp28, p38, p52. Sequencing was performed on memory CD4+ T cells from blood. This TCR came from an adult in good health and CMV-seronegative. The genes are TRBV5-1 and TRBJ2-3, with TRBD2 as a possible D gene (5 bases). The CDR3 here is CASSFTGLLTDTQYF. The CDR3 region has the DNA TGCGCCAGCAGCTTCACCGGACTCCTCACAGATACGCAGTATTTT.